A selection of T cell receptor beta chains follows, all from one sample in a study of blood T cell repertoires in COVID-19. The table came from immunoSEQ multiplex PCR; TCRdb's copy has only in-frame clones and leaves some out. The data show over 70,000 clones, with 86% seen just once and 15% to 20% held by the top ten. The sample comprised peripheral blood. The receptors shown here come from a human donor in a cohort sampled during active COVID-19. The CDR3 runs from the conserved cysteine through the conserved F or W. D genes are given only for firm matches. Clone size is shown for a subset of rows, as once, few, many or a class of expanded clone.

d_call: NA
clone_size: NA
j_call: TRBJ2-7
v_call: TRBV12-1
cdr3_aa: CASSPYRGGYEQYF
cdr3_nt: TGTGCCAGCAGCCCCTACAGGGGGGGGTACGAGCAGTACTTC

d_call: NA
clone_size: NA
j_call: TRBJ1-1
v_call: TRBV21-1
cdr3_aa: CASSKASRWMVGQGQAKNTEAFF
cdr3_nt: TGTGCCAGCAGCAAAGCCTCACGTTGGATGGTGGGACAGGGGCAGGCCAAGAACACTGAAGCTTTCTTT

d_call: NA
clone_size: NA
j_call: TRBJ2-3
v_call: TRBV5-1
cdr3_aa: CASSLARGASTDTQYF
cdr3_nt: TGCGCCAGCAGCTTGGCCCGGGGGGCGAGCACAGATACGCAGTATTTT

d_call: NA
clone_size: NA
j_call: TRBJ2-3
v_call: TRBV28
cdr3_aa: CASSLKKRLVSTDTQYF
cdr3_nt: TGTGCCAGCAGTTTGAAGAAGAGACTCGTAAGCACAGATACGCAGTATTTT

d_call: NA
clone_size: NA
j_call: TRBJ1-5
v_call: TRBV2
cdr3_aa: CASSESYGGVSNQPQHF
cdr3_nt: TGTGCCAGCAGTGAATCATACGGGGGGGTCTCCAATCAGCCCCAGCATTTT

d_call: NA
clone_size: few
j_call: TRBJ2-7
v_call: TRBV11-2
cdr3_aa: CASRPSPAGRGSYEQYF
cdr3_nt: TGTGCCAGCCGACCATCCCCCGCAGGACGGGGGTCCTACGAGCAGTACTTC

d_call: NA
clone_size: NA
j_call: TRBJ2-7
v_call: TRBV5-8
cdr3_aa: CASSTELAQPYEQYF
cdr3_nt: TGTGCCAGCAGCACTGAACTAGCCCAACCCTACGAGCAGTACTTC

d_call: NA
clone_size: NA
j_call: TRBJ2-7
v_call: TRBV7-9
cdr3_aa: CASSLEQGPYEQYF
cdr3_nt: TGTGCCAGCAGCTTAGAACAGGGTCCCTACGAGCAGTACTTC

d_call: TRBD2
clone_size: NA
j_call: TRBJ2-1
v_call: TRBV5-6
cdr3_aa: CASSWRVRTSGSGEQFF
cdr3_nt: TGTGCCAGCAGCTGGAGGGTACGGACTAGCGGGAGTGGGGAGCAGTTCTTC

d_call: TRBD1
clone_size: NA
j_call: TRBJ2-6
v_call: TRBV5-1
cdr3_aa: CASSPDRAGANVLTF
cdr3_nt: TGCGCCAGCAGCCCCGACAGGGCTGGGGCCAACGTCCTGACTTTC

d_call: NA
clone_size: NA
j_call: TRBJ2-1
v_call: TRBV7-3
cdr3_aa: CASSLVKGGNEQFF
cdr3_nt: TGTGCCAGCAGCTTGGTTAAAGGGGGCAATGAGCAGTTCTTC

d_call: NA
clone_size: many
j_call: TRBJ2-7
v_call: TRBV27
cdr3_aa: CASSLSGGGSYEQYF
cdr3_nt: TGTGCCAGCAGTTTGTCCGGGGGAGGCTCCTACGAGCAGTACTTC

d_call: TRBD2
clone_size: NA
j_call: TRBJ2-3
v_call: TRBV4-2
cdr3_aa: CASSKGTSGGTDTQYF
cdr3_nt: TGTGCCAGCAGCAAAGGGACTAGCGGGGGCACAGATACGCAGTATTTT

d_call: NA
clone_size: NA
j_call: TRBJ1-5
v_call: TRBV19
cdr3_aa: CASTQLGGGNQPQHF
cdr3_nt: TGTGCCAGTACCCAACTAGGGGGGGGCAATCAGCCCCAGCATTTT

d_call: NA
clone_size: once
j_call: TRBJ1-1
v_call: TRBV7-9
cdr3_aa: CASSLDEGKAFF
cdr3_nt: TGTGCCAGCAGCTTAGATGAGGGTAAAGCTTTCTTT

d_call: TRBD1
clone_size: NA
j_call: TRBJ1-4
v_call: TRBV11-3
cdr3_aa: CASSPGTGEFNEKLFF
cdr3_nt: TGTGCCAGCAGCCCAGGGACAGGAGAATTTAATGAAAAACTGTTTTTT

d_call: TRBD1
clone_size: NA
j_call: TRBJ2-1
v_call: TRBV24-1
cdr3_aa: CATSDLLEGQGRMEQFF
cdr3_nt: TGTGCCACCAGTGATTTGCTCGAGGGACAGGGGAGGATGGAGCAGTTCTTC

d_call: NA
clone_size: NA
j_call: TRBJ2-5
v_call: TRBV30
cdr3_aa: CAWSVVRGGFRETQYF
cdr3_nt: TGTGCCTGGAGTGTGGTTAGGGGCGGTTTTCGAGAGACCCAGTACTTC

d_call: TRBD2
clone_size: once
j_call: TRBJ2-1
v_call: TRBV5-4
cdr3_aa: CASSLGSGRVNEQFF
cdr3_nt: TGTGCCAGCAGCTTGGGGAGCGGGAGAGTAAATGAGCAGTTCTTC

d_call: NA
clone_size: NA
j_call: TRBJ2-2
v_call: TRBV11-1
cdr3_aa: CASSLKGTTDTGELFF
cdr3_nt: TGTGCCAGCAGTTTAAAAGGGACAACCGACACCGGGGAGCTGTTTTTT

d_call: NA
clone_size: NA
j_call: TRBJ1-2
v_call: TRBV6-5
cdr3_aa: CASSLDRWGGYTF
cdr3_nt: TGTGCCAGCAGTCTGGACCGTTGGGGCGGCTACACCTTC

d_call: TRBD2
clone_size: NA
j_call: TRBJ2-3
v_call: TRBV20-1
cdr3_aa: CSASRQREYTDTQYF
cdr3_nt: TGCAGTGCTAGTCGGCAGCGGGAGTACACAGATACGCAGTATTTT

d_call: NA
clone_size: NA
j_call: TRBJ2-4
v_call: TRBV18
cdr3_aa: CASSPPRGWERADIQYF
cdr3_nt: TGTGCCAGCTCACCACCCCGGGGGTGGGAGAGAGCGGACATTCAGTACTTC

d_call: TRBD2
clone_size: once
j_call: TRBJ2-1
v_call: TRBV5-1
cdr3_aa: CASSRGGVLDEQFF
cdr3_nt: TGCGCCAGCAGCCGCGGGGGGGTGTTGGATGAGCAGTTCTTC

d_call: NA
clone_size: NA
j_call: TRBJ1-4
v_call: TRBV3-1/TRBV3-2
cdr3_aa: CASSQYQFVEKLFF
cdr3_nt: TGTGCCAGCAGCCAATATCAGTTCGTTGAAAAACTGTTTTTT

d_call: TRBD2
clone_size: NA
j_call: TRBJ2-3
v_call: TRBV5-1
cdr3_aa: CASSWGTSGRGDTQYF
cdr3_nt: TGCGCCAGCAGCTGGGGGACTAGCGGGAGGGGAGATACGCAGTATTTT